The rows below give T cell receptor beta chains drawn from one sample of a study of tumour-infiltrating T cells in Burkitt lymphoma. Sequencing used immunoSEQ multiplex PCR; TCRdb keeps in-frame clones, though not all of them. Seen here are under 1,500 clones, over 8.5% observed once, and the top ten hold more than 4%. Sequencing input: tumor tissue. The receptors here all came from a human donor with Burkitt lymphoma. The CDR3 runs from the conserved cysteine through the conserved F or W. D genes are given only for firm matches. Clone sizes are given selectively: once, few, many, or a class where the clone is expanded.

d_gene: TRBD2
j_gene: TRBJ2-7
abundance: NA
v_gene: TRBV2
CDR3aa: CASSEAIGTSSYEQYF
CDR3nt: TGTGCCAGCAGTGAAGCGATCGGGACTAGCTCCTACGAGCAGTACTTC

d_gene: NA
j_gene: TRBJ1-4
abundance: NA
v_gene: TRBV19
CDR3aa: CASSIGPANLEKLFF
CDR3nt: TGTGCCAGTAGTATAGGACCAGCCAATCTTGAAAAACTGTTTTTT

d_gene: NA
j_gene: TRBJ1-1
abundance: NA
v_gene: TRBV9
CDR3aa: CASSAGLPGMNTEAFF
CDR3nt: TGTGCCAGCAGCGCAGGACTCCCAGGGATGAACACTGAAGCTTTCTTT

d_gene: TRBD1
j_gene: TRBJ2-7
abundance: few
v_gene: TRBV16
CDR3aa: CASSFDRGSEQYF
CDR3nt: TGTGCCAGCAGCTTCGACAGGGGCTCCGAGCAGTACTTC

d_gene: TRBD1
j_gene: TRBJ1-5
abundance: few
v_gene: TRBV4-1
CDR3aa: CASSQDLGDRGLNQPQHF
CDR3nt: TGCGCCAGCAGCCAAGACCTCGGGGACAGGGGCCTCAATCAGCCCCAGCATTTT

d_gene: TRBD1
j_gene: TRBJ2-7
abundance: NA
v_gene: TRBV2
CDR3aa: CASGDDRDYEQYF
CDR3nt: TGTGCCAGCGGGGACGACAGGGACTACGAGCAGTACTTC

d_gene: NA
j_gene: TRBJ1-2
abundance: NA
v_gene: TRBV30
CDR3aa: CAWSVSTGYTF
CDR3nt: TGTGCCTGGAGTGTGTCTACTGGCTACACCTTC

d_gene: NA
j_gene: TRBJ1-5
abundance: NA
v_gene: TRBV27
CDR3aa: CASSPYNQPQHF
CDR3nt: TGTGCCAGCAGTCCCTACAATCAGCCCCAGCATTTT

d_gene: NA
j_gene: TRBJ1-4
abundance: few
v_gene: TRBV7-9
CDR3aa: CASSLADLGENEKLFF
CDR3nt: TGTGCCAGCAGCTTAGCGGATCTGGGAGAGAATGAAAAACTGTTTTTT

d_gene: NA
j_gene: TRBJ2-1
abundance: NA
v_gene: TRBV5-4
CDR3aa: CASSLYPGDEQFF
CDR3nt: TGTGCCAGCAGTCTATACCCAGGGGATGAGCAGTTCTTC

d_gene: TRBD1
j_gene: TRBJ2-2
abundance: few
v_gene: TRBV2
CDR3aa: CASLPGQVVPGELFF
CDR3nt: TGTGCCAGCCTACCGGGACAGGTTGTTCCGGGGGAGCTGTTTTTT

d_gene: NA
j_gene: TRBJ2-1
abundance: NA
v_gene: TRBV28
CDR3aa: CASRRGGTHYNEQFF
CDR3nt: TGTGCCAGCAGGCGGGGAGGGACACATTACAATGAGCAGTTCTTC

d_gene: TRBD2
j_gene: TRBJ2-3
abundance: NA
v_gene: TRBV5-5
CDR3aa: CASSPVAGGHTDTQYF
CDR3nt: TGTGCCAGCAGTCCCGTAGCGGGGGGACACACAGATACGCAGTATTTT

d_gene: NA
j_gene: TRBJ2-7
abundance: few
v_gene: TRBV27
CDR3aa: CASSLSPRQALAQYF
CDR3nt: TGTGCCAGCAGTTTATCGCCCAGACAGGCGCTCGCGCAGTACTTC

d_gene: NA
j_gene: TRBJ1-5
abundance: few
v_gene: TRBV21-1
CDR3aa: CASSKYRQRGYSNQPQHF
CDR3nt: TGTGCCAGCAGCAAATACCGACAGAGAGGGTATAGCAATCAGCCCCAGCATTTT

d_gene: NA
j_gene: TRBJ1-1
abundance: few
v_gene: TRBV19
CDR3aa: CASSTLTGSSTEAFF
CDR3nt: TGTGCCAGTAGTACTCTAACGGGGAGCAGCACTGAAGCTTTCTTT

d_gene: TRBD1
j_gene: TRBJ1-2
abundance: NA
v_gene: TRBV11-1
CDR3aa: CASSRLTGLNGYTF
CDR3nt: TGTGCCAGCAGCCGACTGACAGGGCTCAATGGCTACACCTTC

d_gene: NA
j_gene: TRBJ2-1
abundance: NA
v_gene: TRBV19
CDR3aa: CASRPSRSYNEQFF
CDR3nt: TGTGCCAGCCGCCCTAGCAGATCCTACAATGAGCAGTTCTTC

d_gene: NA
j_gene: TRBJ2-3
abundance: NA
v_gene: TRBV5-4
CDR3aa: CASSLGVGDISDTQYF
CDR3nt: TGTGCCAGCAGCTTGGGGGTGGGGGACATATCAGATACGCAGTATTTT

d_gene: NA
j_gene: TRBJ2-3
abundance: NA
v_gene: TRBV7-9
CDR3aa: CTSSPGQFTSTDTQYF
CDR3nt: TGTACCAGCAGCCCCGGACAGTTTACTAGCACAGATACGCAGTATTTT

d_gene: TRBD1
j_gene: TRBJ2-3
abundance: NA
v_gene: TRBV5-6
CDR3aa: CASSFYVRGRTQYF
CDR3nt: TGTGCCAGCAGCTTTTATGTCAGGGGGCGTACGCAGTATTTT

d_gene: NA
j_gene: TRBJ2-5
abundance: few
v_gene: TRBV7-9
CDR3aa: CASSLAANQETQYF
CDR3nt: TGTGCCAGCAGCTTAGCGGCCAATCAAGAGACCCAGTACTTC

d_gene: NA
j_gene: TRBJ1-2
abundance: few
v_gene: TRBV27
CDR3aa: CASSFSLGGGYTF
CDR3nt: TGTGCCAGCAGTTTCTCCCTAGGTGGGGGCTACACCTTC

d_gene: NA
j_gene: TRBJ2-4
abundance: NA
v_gene: TRBV11-2
CDR3aa: CASNLDVGNIQYF
CDR3nt: TGTGCCAGCAACTTAGATGTTGGAAACATTCAGTACTTC

d_gene: TRBD1
j_gene: TRBJ1-2
abundance: NA
v_gene: TRBV6-5
CDR3aa: CASSTRQGRGYTF
CDR3nt: TGTGCCAGCAGTACCCGACAGGGGAGAGGCTACACCTTC

d_gene: NA
j_gene: TRBJ2-7
abundance: few
v_gene: TRBV5-5
CDR3aa: CASSLPDRSSYEQYF
CDR3nt: TGTGCCAGCAGCCTCCCCGACAGGAGCTCCTACGAGCAGTACTTC

d_gene: NA
j_gene: TRBJ2-1
abundance: NA
v_gene: TRBV27
CDR3aa: CASTPRIVLGSNNEQFF
CDR3nt: TGTGCCAGCACCCCGAGGATTGTACTAGGGTCTAACAATGAGCAGTTCTTC